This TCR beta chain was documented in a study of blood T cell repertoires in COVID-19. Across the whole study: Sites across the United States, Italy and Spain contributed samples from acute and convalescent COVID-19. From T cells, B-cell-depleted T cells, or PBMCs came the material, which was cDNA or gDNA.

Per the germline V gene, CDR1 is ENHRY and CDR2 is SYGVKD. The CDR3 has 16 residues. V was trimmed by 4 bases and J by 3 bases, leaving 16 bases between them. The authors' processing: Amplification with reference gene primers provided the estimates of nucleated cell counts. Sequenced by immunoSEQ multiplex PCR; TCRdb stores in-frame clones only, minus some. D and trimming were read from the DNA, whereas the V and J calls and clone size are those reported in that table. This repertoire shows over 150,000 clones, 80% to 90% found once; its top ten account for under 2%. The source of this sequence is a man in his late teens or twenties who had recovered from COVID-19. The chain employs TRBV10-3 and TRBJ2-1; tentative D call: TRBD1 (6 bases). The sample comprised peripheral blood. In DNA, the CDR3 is TGTGCCATCAGTGGATCAGGGGCTCCCCTCTACAATGAGCAGTTCTTC. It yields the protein CAISGSGAPLYNEQFF.